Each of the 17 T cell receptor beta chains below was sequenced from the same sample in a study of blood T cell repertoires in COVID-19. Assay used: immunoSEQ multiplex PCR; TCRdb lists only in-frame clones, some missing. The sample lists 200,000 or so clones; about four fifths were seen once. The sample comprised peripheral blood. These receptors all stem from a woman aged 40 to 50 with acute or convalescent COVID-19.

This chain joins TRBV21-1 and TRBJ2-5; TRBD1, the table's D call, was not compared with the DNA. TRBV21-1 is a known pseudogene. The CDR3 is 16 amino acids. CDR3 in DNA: TGTGCCAGCAGCAGCCGAACAGGGGAGAAGGGAGAGACCCAGTACTTC. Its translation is CASSSRTGEKGETQYF.

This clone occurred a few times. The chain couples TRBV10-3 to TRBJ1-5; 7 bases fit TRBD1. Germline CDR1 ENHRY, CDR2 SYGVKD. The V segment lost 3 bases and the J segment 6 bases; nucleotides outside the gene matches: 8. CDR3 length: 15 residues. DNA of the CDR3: TGTGCCATCAGTGACGTGGCAGGGGGTGGTCAGCCCCAGCATTTT. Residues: CAISDVAGGGQPQHF.

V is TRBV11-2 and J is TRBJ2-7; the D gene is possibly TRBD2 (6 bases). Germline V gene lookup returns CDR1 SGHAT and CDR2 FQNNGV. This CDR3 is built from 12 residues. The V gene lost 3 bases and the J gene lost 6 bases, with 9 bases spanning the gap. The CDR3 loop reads CASSLEGREQYF. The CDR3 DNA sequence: TGTGCCAGCAGCTTGGAGGGCCGCGAGCAGTACTTC.

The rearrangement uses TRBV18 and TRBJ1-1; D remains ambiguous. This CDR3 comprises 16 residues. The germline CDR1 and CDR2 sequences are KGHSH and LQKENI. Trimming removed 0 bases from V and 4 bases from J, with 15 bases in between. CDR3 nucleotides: TGTGCCAGCTCACCACCATCGCGTCAGGTGGGCACTGAAGCTTTCTTT. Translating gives CASSPPSRQVGTEAFF.

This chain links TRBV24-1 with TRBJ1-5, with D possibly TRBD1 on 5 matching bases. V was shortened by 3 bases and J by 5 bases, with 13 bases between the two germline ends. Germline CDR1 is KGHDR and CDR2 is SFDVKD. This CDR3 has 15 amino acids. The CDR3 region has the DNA TGTGCCACCAGTGATAGCGGACGGGGGGATCAGCCCCAGCATTTT. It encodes CATSDSGRGDQPQHF.

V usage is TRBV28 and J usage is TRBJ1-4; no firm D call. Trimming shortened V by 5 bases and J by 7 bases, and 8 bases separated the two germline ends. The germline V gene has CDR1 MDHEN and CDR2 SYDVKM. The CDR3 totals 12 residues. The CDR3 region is CASSLVSEKLFF. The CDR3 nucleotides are TGTGCCAGCAGTCTAGTCAGTGAAAAACTGTTTTTT.

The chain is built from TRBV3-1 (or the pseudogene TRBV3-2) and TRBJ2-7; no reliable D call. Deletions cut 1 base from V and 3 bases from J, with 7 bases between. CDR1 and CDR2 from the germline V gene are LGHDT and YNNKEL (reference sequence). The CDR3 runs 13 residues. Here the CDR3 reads CASSQGAHYEQYF. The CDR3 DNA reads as TGTGCCAGCAGCCAAGGCGCCCACTACGAGCAGTACTTC.

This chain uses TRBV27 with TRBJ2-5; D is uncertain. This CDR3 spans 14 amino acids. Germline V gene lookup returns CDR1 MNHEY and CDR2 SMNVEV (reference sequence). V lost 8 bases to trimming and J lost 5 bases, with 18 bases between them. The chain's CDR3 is CASRIVGHMETQYF. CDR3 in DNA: TGTGCCAGCCGTATCGTGGGCCATATGGAGACCCAGTACTTC.

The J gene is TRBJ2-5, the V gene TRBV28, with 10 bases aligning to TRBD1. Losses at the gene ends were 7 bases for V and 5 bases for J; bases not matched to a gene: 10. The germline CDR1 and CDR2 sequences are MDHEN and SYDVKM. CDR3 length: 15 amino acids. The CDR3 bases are TGTGCCAGCACCCCGGGACAGGGGTTTGTCGAGACCCAGTACTTC. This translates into CASTPGQGFVETQYF. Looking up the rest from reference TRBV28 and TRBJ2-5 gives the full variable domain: DVKVTQSSRYLVKRTGEKVFLECVQDMDHENMFWYRQDPGLGLRLIYFSYDVKMKEKGDIPEGYSVSREKKERFSLILESASTNQTSMYLCASTPGQGFVETQYFGPGTRLLVL.

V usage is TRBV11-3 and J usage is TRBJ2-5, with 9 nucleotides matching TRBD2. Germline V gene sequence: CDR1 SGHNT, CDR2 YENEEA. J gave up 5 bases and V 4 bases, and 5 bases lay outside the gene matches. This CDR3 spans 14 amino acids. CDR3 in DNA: TGTGCCAGCAGCTCAAGCGGGAGGCAGGAGACCCAGTACTTC. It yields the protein CASSSSGRQETQYF.

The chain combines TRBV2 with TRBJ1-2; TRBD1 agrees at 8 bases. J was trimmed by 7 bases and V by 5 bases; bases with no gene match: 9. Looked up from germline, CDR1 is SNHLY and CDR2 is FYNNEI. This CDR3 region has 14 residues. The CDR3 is CASSYQGARGGYTF. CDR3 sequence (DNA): TGTGCCAGCAGTTACCAGGGGGCGCGAGGTGGCTACACCTTC.

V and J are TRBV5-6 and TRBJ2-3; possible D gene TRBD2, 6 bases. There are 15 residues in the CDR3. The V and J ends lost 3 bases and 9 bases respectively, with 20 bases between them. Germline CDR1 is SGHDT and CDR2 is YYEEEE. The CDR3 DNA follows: TGTGCCAGCAGCTCTTCCCGGGACTCCCCAGGGACGCAGTATTTT. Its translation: CASSSSRDSPGTQYF.

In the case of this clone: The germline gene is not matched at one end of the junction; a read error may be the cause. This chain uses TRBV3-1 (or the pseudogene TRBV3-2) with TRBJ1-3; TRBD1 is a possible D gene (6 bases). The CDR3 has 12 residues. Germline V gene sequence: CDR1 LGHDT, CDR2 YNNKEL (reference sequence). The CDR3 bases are TGTGCCAGCAGCTACGGGGGGCAGCAAGCAGATTTT. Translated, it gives CASSYGGQQADF.

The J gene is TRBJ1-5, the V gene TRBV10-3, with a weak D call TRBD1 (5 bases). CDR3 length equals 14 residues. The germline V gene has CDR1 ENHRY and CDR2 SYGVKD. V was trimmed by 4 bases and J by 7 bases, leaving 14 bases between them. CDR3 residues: CAISVQGSGQPQHF. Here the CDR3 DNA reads TGTGCCATCAGTGTTCAGGGTTCGGGCCAGCCCCAGCATTTT.

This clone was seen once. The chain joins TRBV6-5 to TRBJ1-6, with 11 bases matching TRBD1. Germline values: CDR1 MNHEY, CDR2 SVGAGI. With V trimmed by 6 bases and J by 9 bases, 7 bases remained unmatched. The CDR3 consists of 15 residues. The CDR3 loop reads CASRPRDRGSSPLHF. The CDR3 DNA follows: TGTGCCAGCAGACCCCGGGACAGGGGGAGTTCACCCCTCCACTTT.

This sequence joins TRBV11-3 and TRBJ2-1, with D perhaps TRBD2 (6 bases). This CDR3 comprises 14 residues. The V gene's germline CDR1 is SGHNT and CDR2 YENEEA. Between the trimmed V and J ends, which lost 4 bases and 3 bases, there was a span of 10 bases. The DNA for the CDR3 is TGTGCCAGCAGCTCAACGGACTACTACAATGAGCAGTTCTTC. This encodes CASSSTDYYNEQFF.

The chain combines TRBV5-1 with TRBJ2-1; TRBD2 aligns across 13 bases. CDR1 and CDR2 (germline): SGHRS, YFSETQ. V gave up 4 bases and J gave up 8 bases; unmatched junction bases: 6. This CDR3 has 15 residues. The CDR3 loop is CASSGKGLAGYEQFF. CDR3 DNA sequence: TGCGCCAGCAGCGGGAAGGGACTAGCGGGGTATGAGCAGTTCTTC.